The TCR beta chain described here comes from a study of control samples from healthy donors and cancer patients. Produced via immunoSEQ multiplex PCR; TCRdb's table is partial and in-frame only. This sample has about 120,000 clones, with roughly nine tenths found just once. This clone has a handful of counts. The length of the CDR3 is 12 residues. From germline, CDR1 is MNHEY and CDR2 SVGEGT. V was clipped by 6 bases and J by 8 bases; unmatched bases: 2. This receptor was identified in a woman under 30 in good health. Material for sequencing was blood. The chain recombines TRBV6-2 or TRBV6-3 with TRBJ1-4; 8 bases are shared with TRBD1. The CDR3 sequence: CASSGQGEKLFF. CDR3 sequence (DNA): TGTGCCAGCAGCGGACAGGGAGAAAAACTGTTTTTT.